This T cell receptor beta chain was profiled in a study of cytomegalovirus exposure and HLA in healthy donors. Whole-study results and caveats: There were under 200 TCR beta chains listed as cytomegalovirus-associated.

Germline V gene lookup returns CDR1 MDHEN and CDR2 SYDVKM. With 5 bases clipped from V and 6 bases from J, the junction kept 11 bases outside the gene matches. The CDR3 has 16 residues. Concerning this clone: Its antigen is unknown.

The primer mix had 60 Vbeta and 13 Jbeta primers. TCRdb's copy holds only in-frame clones and misses some; the assay was immunoSEQ multiplex PCR. This sample has 130,000 to 150,000 clones, with around four fifths found just once. This clonotype was sampled from a woman aged 60 to 75 in good health and CMV-seropositive. The chain employs TRBV28 and TRBJ2-2; 8 bases are a match to TRBD1. Sample: PBMCs. This CDR3 reads CASSTDRDSLPGELFF. As DNA, the CDR3 is TGTGCCAGCAGTACGGACAGGGACAGTCTCCCCGGGGAGCTGTTTTTT.